The clone carrying this TCR beta chain occurred a few times. As yet, its antigen is unknown. Then a second PCR, running about 7 to 11 cycles, was carried out with a sample-barcoded 5' primer and a J-beta primer mix. TCRdb processed the 5' RACE reads anew with MiXCR; each CDR3 protein has one entry. This table has about 800,000 distinct CDR3 sequences, more than 20% appearing once. Germline values: CDR1 MDHEN, CDR2 SYDVKM. The ends were cut back, 5 bases at V and 7 bases at J, with 12 bases in the middle. The CDR3 runs to 12 residues. This sample is part of a study of blood T cells in healthy people across ages. Collection of approximately 9.3 milliliters of peripheral blood was performed for each donor. Overall study results and limits: Both higher diversity and more naive CD4+ cells marked long-lived donors when set against aged donors.

These sequences were also reported in another study, on T cells of mothers and their children. As reported in that work: The people who donated were a few healthy Caucasian mothers and their six children. RNA was extracted, and all of it went into cDNA synthesis at roughly 1.4 ug per 15 ul.

The clonotype was recovered from a boy between 10 and 17 years old in good health. The chain combines TRBV28 with TRBJ2-7; no firm D call. The source material was blood. The CDR3 spells CASSASRREQYF. CDR3 DNA sequence: TGTGCCAGCAGTGCGTCGCGTAGGGAGCAGTACTTC.